These 10 T cell receptor beta chains were sequenced from one sample in a study of beta chain features in type 1 diabetes. Study results and caveats: People with Type 1 diabetes carried modestly yet significantly shorter TCRB CDR3s in all four CD4+ subsets.

Antigen specificity for these receptors is unknown. The entirety of the isolated RNA underwent reverse transcription, so expressed TCRB transcripts were sequenced. The assay was immunoSEQ multiplex PCR, and TCRdb's table has in-frame clones only and misses some. The repertoire holds 150,000 to 200,000 clones, with about 63% as singletons. Sequenced material: naive CD4+ T cells from blood. The receptors shown here come from a man aged 25-45 years with type 1 diabetes.

This clone has only a few counts. The chain uses TRBV7-9 and TRBJ1-1; D perhaps matches TRBD1 (6 bases). V shed 5 bases and J shed 5 bases, with 12 bases lying between them. The CDR3 has 13 amino acids. CDR1 is SEHNR and CDR2 is FQNEAQ in the germline V gene (reference sequence). This chain's CDR3 is CASSQGGRTEAFF. CDR3 bases: TGTGCCAGCAGCCAAGGGGGGAGGACTGAAGCTTTCTTT.

J is TRBJ1-2 and V is TRBV4-1; D not certain. Trimming removed 0 bases from V and 4 bases from J, with 3 bases in between. Germline V gene sequence: CDR1 MGHRA, CDR2 YSYEKL. The CDR3 sequence is 12 residues long. The CDR3 DNA is TGCGCCAGCAGCCAAGATACCTATGGCTACACCTTC. Its protein product is CASSQDTYGYTF.

The chain links TRBV20-1 to TRBJ2-5; TRBD2 might be the D (6 bases). V lost 5 bases and J 9 bases, leaving 10 bases between the germline ends. The CDR3 has 10 residues. The germline V gene has CDR1 DFQATT and CDR2 SNEGSKA (reference sequence). CDR3 sequence: CSAQEGAQYF. The DNA of the CDR3 is TGCAGTGCTCAGGAGGGAGCCCAGTACTTC.

The V gene is TRBV29-1, the J gene TRBJ1-1; D perhaps matches TRBD1 (5 bases). Trimming shortened V by 6 bases and J by 2 bases, and 13 bases separated the two germline ends. The CDR3 is 13 residues long. Germline loops: CDR1 SQVTM, CDR2 ANQGSEA. CDR3 sequence reads: CSVVQVLNTEAFF. DNA for the CDR3: TGCAGCGTCGTACAGGTACTTAACACTGAAGCTTTCTTT.

This rearrangement joins TRBV30 to TRBJ2-7; 8 positions agree with TRBD1. Losses at the gene ends were 1 base for V and 0 bases for J; bases not matched to a gene: 5. Germline CDR1 GTSNPN, CDR2 SVGIG (reference sequence). The CDR3 has 15 amino acids. The CDR3 sequence is CAWSGDRRSSYEQYF. In DNA form, the CDR3 reads TGTGCCTGGAGTGGGGACAGGAGGAGCTCCTACGAGCAGTACTTC.

This chain connects TRBV20-1 to TRBJ2-2; no definite D call. V was shortened by 2 bases and J by 6 bases, with 4 bases between the two germline ends. CDR1 is DFQATT and CDR2 is SNEGSKA in the germline V gene (reference sequence). CDR3 length: 11 amino acids. CDR3 amino acids: CSARSAGELFF. For the CDR3, the DNA is TGCAGTGCTAGAAGTGCCGGGGAGCTGTTTTTT.

This clone occurred a few times. The chain uses TRBV4-3 and TRBJ1-6; D unresolved. Between the trimmed V and J ends, which lost 0 bases and 7 bases, there was a span of 4 bases. CDR1 is LGHNA, CDR2 YSLEER, per germline. The CDR3 loop spans 13 amino acids. CDR3 amino acids: CASSQEQNSPLHF. The CDR3 bases are TGCGCCAGCAGCCAAGAACAGAATTCACCCCTCCACTTT.

V gene TRBV29-1 combines with J gene TRBJ1-4; no clear D gene. Germline CDR1 SQVTM, CDR2 ANQGSEA. Trimming cost V 0 bases and J 8 bases, with 4 bases left between them. The CDR3 runs 11 residues. The chain's CDR3 is CSVEEGEKLFF. The CDR3, as DNA: TGCAGCGTTGAAGAAGGGGAAAAACTGTTTTTT. The full variable domain, rest sourced from reference TRBV29-1 and TRBJ1-4, is SAVISQKPSRDICQRGTSLTIQCQVDSQVTMMFWYRQQPGQSLTLIATANQGSEATYESGFVIDKFPISRPNLTFSTLTVSNMSPEDSSIYLCSVEEGEKLFFGSGTQLSVL.

This chain uses TRBV27 with TRBJ2-5, with a weak D call TRBD2 (6 bases). V lost 3 bases, J lost 5 bases, and 16 bases lay in between. The CDR3 runs to 15 residues. CDR1 is MNHEY, CDR2 SMNVEV, per germline (reference sequence). The CDR3 region is CASSFRSTSPETQYF. DNA for the CDR3: TGTGCCAGCAGTTTCCGATCGACTAGTCCGGAGACCCAGTACTTC.

The V and J genes are TRBV5-1 and TRBJ2-4, with unresolved D. The CDR3 covers 18 residues. Germline values: CDR1 SGHRS, CDR2 YFSETQ. Between the trimmed V and J ends, which lost 0 bases and 0 bases, there was a span of 16 bases. CDR3 DNA: TGCGCCAGCAGCTTGGGCCAGGCGCTACCACTAGCCAAAAACATTCAGTACTTC. As protein: CASSLGQALPLAKNIQYF.